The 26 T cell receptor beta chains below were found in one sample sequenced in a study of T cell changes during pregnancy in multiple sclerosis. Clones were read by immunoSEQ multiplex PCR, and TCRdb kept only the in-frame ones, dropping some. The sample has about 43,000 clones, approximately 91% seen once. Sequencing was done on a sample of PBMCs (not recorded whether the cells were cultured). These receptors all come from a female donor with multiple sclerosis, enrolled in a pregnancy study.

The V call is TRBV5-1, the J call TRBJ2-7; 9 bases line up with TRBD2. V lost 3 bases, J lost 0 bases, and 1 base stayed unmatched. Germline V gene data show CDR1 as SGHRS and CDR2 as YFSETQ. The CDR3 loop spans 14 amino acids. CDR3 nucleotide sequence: TGCGCCAGCAGCTGGGGACTAGCCTCCTACGAGCAGTACTTC. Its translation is CASSWGLASYEQYF.

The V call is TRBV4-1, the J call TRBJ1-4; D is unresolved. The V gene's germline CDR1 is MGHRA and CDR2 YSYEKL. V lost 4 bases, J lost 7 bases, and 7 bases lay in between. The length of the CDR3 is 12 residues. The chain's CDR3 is CASSPLSEKLFF. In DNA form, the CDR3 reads TGCGCCAGCAGCCCCTTATCTGAAAAACTGTTTTTT.

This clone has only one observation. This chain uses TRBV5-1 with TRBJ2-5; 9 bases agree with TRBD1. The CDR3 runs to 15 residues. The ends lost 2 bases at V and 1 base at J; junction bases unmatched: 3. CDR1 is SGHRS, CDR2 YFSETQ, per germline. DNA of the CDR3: TGCGCCAGCAGCTTAGGGACAGGGACCCAAGAGACCCAGTACTTC. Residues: CASSLGTGTQETQYF. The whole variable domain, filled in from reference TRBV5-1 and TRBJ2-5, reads KAGVTQTPRYLIKTRGQQVTLSCSPISGHRSVSWYQQTPGQGLQFLFEYFSETQRNKGNFPGRFSGRQFSNSRSEMNVSTLELGDSALYLCASSLGTGTQETQYFGPGTRLLVL.

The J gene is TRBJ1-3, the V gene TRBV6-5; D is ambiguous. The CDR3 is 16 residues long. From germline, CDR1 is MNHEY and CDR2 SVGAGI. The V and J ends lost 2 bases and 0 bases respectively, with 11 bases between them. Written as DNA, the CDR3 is TGTGCCAGCAGTTACGGCGCCAGCAGCTCTGGAAACACCATATATTTT. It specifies CASSYGASSSGNTIYF.

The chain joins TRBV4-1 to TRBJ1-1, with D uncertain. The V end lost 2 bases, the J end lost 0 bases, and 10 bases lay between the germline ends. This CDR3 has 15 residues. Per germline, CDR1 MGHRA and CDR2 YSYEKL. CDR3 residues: CASSQQATVNTEAFF. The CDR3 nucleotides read TGCGCCAGCAGCCAACAAGCGACGGTGAACACTGAAGCTTTCTTT.

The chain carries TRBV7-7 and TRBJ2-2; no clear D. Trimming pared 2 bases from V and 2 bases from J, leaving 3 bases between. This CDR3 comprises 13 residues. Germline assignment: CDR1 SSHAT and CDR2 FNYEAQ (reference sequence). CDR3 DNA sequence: TGTGCCAGCAGCTTATCTAACACCGGGGAGCTGTTTTTT. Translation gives CASSLSNTGELFF. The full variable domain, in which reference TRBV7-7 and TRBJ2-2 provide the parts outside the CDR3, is GAGVSQSPRYKVTKRGQDVTLRCDPISSHATLYWYQQALGQGPEFLTYFNYEAQPDKSGLPSDRFSAERPEGSISTLTIQRTEQRDSAMYRCASSLSNTGELFFGEGSRLTVL.

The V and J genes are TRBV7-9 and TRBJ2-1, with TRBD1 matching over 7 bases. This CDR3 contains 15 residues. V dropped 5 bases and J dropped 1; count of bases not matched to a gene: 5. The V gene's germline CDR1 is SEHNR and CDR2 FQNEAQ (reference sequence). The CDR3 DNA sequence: TGTGCCAGCAGCCACGACAGGGCATCCTACAATGAGCAGTTCTTC. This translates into CASSHDRASYNEQFF.

CDR3 amino acids: CASSVSSVAGGREQYF. In DNA form, the CDR3 reads TGCGCCAGCAGTGTCTCTTCGGTGGCGGGAGGGCGAGAGCAGTACTTC. This chain connects TRBV5-1 to TRBJ2-7, with 9 bases fitting TRBD2. This CDR3 has 16 amino acids. From germline, CDR1 is SGHRS and CDR2 YFSETQ. After removal of 5 bases from V and 7 bases from J, the junction contained 16 bases not matched to a gene. The full variable domain, completed using reference TRBV5-1 and TRBJ2-7, is KAGVTQTPRYLIKTRGQQVTLSCSPISGHRSVSWYQQTPGQGLQFLFEYFSETQRNKGNFPGRFSGRQFSNSRSEMNVSTLELGDSALYLCASSVSSVAGGREQYFGPGTRLTVT.

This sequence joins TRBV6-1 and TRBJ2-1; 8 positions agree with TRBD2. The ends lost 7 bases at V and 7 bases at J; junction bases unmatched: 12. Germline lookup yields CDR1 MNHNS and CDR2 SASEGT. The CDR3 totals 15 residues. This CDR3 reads CASTPRWREDNEQFF. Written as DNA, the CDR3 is TGTGCCAGCACCCCAAGGTGGCGGGAGGATAATGAGCAGTTCTTC.

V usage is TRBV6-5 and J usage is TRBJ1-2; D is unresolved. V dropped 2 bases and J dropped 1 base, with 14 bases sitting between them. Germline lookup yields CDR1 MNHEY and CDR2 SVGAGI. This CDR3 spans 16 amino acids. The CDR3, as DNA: TGTGCCAGCAGTTACGATGGAGCAGCCCATAACTATGGCTACACCTTC. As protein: CASSYDGAAHNYGYTF.

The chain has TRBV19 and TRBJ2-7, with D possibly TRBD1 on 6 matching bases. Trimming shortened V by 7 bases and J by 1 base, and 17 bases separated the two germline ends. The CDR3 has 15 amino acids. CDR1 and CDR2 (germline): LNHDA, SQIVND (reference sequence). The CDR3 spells CASKGQSNHSYEQYF. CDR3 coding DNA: TGTGCCAGTAAAGGACAGTCCAATCATTCCTACGAGCAGTACTTC.

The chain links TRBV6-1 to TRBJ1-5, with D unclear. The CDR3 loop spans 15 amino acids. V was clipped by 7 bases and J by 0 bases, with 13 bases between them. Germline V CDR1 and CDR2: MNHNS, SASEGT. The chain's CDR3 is CASTPDAGSNQPQHF. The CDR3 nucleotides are TGTGCCAGCACCCCGGACGCAGGTAGCAATCAGCCCCAGCATTTT.

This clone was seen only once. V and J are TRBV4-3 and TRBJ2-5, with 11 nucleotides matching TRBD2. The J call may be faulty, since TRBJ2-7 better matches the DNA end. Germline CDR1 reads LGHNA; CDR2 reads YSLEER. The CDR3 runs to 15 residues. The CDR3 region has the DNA TGCGCCAGAGGGACTAGCGGACGTATCTCCTACGAGCAGTACTTC. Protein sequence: CARGTSGRISYEQYF.

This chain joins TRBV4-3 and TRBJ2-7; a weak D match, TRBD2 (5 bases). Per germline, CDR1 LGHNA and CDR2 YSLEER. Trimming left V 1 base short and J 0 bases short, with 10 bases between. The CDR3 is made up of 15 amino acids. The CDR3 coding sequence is TGCGCCAGCAGCCAAGTTTGGGAGAGCTCCTACGAGCAGTACTTC. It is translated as CASSQVWESSYEQYF.

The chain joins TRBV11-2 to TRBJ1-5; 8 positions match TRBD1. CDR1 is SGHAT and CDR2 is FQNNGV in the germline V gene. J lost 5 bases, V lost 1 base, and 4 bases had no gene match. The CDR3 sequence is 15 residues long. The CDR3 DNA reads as TGTGCCAGCAGCTTAGGTGCGGACAGGGATCAGCCCCAGCATTTT. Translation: CASSLGADRDQPQHF. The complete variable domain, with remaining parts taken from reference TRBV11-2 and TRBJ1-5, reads EAGVAQSPRYKIIEKRQSVAFWCNPISGHATLYWYQQILGQGPKLLIQFQNNGVVDDSQLPKDRFSAERLKGVDSTLKIQPAKLEDSAVYLCASSLGADRDQPQHFGDGTRLSIL.

The CDR3 is CASSLPFPADTQYF. In nucleotides, the CDR3 is TGTGCCAGCAGCTTACCCTTTCCCGCAGATACGCAGTATTTT. V usage is TRBV7-9 and J usage is TRBJ2-3; D uncertain. Per germline, CDR1 SEHNR and CDR2 FQNEAQ (reference sequence). The CDR3 has 14 amino acids. The ends were cut back, 2 bases at V and 4 bases at J, with 10 bases in the middle.

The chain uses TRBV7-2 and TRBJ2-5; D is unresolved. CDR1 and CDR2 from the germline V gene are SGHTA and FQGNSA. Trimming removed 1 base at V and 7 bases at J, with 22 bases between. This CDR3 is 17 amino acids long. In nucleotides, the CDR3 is TGTGCCAGCAGCTTAGTCTCCCCGGCGTGGCTCTGGGGGACCCAGTACTTC. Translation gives CASSLVSPAWLWGTQYF. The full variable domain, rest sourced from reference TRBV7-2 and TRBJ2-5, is GAGVSQSPSNKVTEKGKDVELRCDPISGHTALYWYRQSLGQGLEFLIYFQGNSAPDKSGLPSDRFSAERTGGSVSTLTIQRTQQEDSAVYLCASSLVSPAWLWGTQYFGPGTRLLVL.

Written as DNA, the CDR3 is TGTGCCAGCAGTCCGCTGACAGGGTCAGATACGCAGTATTTT. Translating gives CASSPLTGSDTQYF. The chain employs TRBV27 and TRBJ2-3, with 7 bases matching TRBD1. V dropped 5 bases and J dropped 4; count of bases not matched to a gene: 6. CDR1 MNHEY and CDR2 SMNVEV come from the germline V gene (reference sequence). The CDR3 has 14 residues.

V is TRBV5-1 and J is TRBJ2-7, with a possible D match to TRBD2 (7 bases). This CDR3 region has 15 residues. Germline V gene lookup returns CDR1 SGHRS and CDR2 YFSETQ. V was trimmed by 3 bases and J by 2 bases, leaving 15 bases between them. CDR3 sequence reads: CASSSTAGATYEQYF. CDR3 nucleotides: TGCGCCAGCAGCTCGACGGCGGGGGCAACCTACGAGCAGTACTTC.

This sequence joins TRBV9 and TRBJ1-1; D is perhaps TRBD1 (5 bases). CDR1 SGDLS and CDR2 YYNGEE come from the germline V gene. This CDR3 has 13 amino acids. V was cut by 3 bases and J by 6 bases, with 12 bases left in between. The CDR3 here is CASSDLLRAEAFF. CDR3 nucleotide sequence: TGTGCCAGCAGCGACCTCCTCAGGGCTGAAGCTTTCTTT.

The CDR3 sequence: CATTETGIGYTF. CDR3 DNA sequence: TGTGCCACCACTGAGACAGGGATTGGCTACACCTTC. This sequence joins TRBV11-2 and TRBJ1-2; TRBD1 aligns across 7 bases. The CDR3 runs 12 residues. After removal of 10 bases from V and 7 bases from J, the junction contained 9 bases not matched to a gene. CDR1 is SGHAT, CDR2 FQNNGV, per germline.

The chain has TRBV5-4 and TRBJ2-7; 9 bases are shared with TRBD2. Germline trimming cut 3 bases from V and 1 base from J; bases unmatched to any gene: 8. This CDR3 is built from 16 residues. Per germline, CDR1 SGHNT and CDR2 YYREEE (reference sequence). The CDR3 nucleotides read TGTGCCAGCAGCTATAATAGCGGGAGTAGGTCCTACGAGCAGTACTTC. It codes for CASSYNSGSRSYEQYF.

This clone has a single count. CDR3 in amino acids: CASSFTGTGWVGELFF. CDR3 DNA: TGTGCCAGCAGCTTTACCGGGACAGGGTGGGTCGGGGAGCTGTTTTTT. The chain employs TRBV5-5 and TRBJ2-2; TRBD1 matches at 9 bases. J lost 7 bases, V lost 2 bases, and 9 bases had no gene match. The CDR3 spans 16 residues. CDR1 SGHKS and CDR2 YYEKEE come from the germline V gene (reference sequence).

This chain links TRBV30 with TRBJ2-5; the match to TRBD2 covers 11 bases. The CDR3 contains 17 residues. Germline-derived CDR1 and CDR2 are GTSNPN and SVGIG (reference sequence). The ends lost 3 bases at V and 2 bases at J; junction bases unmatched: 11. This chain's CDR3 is CAWRDNSGRAEQETQYF. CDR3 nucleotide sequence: TGTGCCTGGAGGGACAATAGCGGGAGGGCCGAGCAAGAGACCCAGTACTTC.

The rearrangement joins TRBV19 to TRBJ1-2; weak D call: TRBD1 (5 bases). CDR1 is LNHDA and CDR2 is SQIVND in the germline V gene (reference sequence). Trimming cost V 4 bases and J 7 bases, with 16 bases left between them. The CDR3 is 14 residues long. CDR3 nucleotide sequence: TGTGCCAGTAGTACCGACAGCACTGTTGGTGGCTACACCTTC. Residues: CASSTDSTVGGYTF.

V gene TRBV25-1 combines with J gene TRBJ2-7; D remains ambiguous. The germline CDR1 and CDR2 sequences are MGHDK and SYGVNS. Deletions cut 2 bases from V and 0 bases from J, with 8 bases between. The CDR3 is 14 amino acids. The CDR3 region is CASSELPGSYEQYF. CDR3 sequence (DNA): TGTGCCAGCAGTGAACTTCCGGGCTCCTACGAGCAGTACTTC.